A single sample gave rise to the 12 T cell receptor beta chains below, sequenced in a study of blood T cell repertoires in COVID-19. TCRdb keeps only in-frame clones here, not all; method: immunoSEQ multiplex PCR. The sample lists 250,000 to 300,000 clones, roughly 86% occurring once. The specimen was PBMCs or T cells enriched from blood (not recorded which). The receptors shown here come from a woman aged 25 to 39 who had recovered from COVID-19.

The chain recombines TRBV5-1 with TRBJ1-6; 10 nucleotides align to TRBD1. The CDR3 runs to 18 residues. The germline V gene encodes CDR1 SGHRS and CDR2 YFSETQ. V lost 0 bases to trimming and J lost 8 bases; unmatched junction nucleotides: 11. The DNA for the CDR3 is TGCGCCAGCAGCTTGGCAGGGACAGGGGTAGTAGGGGATTCACCCCTCCACTTT. Translating gives CASSLAGTGVVGDSPLHF.

The chain joins TRBV27 to TRBJ2-2; the D gene is possibly TRBD2 (6 bases). Germline CDR1 and CDR2: MNHEY and SMNVEV (reference sequence). The CDR3 contains 14 residues. Deletions cut 3 bases from V and 6 bases from J, with 11 bases between. The CDR3 spells CASSLVGGPGELFF. CDR3 bases: TGTGCCAGCAGTTTGGTTGGAGGGCCCGGGGAGCTGTTTTTT.

The chain recombines TRBV7-9 with TRBJ2-5; TRBD2 matches at 10 bases. From germline, CDR1 is SEHNR and CDR2 FQNEAQ (reference sequence). The CDR3 has 16 residues. Unmatched junction bases numbered 5, after V lost 1 base and J lost 3 bases. The CDR3 sequence is CASSLGTSGDEETQYF. The CDR3, as DNA: TGTGCCAGCAGCTTAGGAACTAGCGGGGATGAAGAGACCCAGTACTTC.

The chain employs TRBV27 and TRBJ2-5; D may be TRBD1 (5 bases). Germline CDR1 and CDR2: MNHEY and SMNVEV (reference sequence). V dropped 3 bases and J dropped 2 bases, with 19 bases sitting between them. The CDR3 has 17 residues. CDR3 DNA: TGTGCCAGCAGTTTGGGGCAGCGCATACCGTGGCAAGAGACCCAGTACTTC. Translated, it gives CASSLGQRIPWQETQYF.

The chain combines TRBV7-7 with TRBJ2-1; 8 bases line up with TRBD1. CDR3 length: 14 amino acids. J gave up 5 bases and V 4 bases, and 4 bases lay outside the gene matches. Looked up from germline, CDR1 is SSHAT and CDR2 is FNYEAQ (reference sequence). CDR3 sequence reads: CASSSTGANNEQFF. CDR3 in DNA: TGTGCCAGCAGCTCGACAGGGGCGAACAATGAGCAGTTCTTC.

CDR3 region: CASSRSGNTIYF. The DNA of the CDR3 is TGTGCCAGCAGCAGGAGTGGAAACACCATATATTTT. The rearrangement uses TRBV9 and TRBJ1-3; D is ambiguous. Per germline, CDR1 SGDLS and CDR2 YYNGEE. V was pared by 4 bases and J by 3 bases, with 5 bases between. This CDR3 has 12 residues.

This chain connects TRBV4-2 to TRBJ2-1; D perhaps matches TRBD2 (6 bases). Trimming shortened V by 1 base and J by 9 bases, and 10 bases separated the two germline ends. Germline loops: CDR1 LGHNA, CDR2 YNFKEQ. The CDR3 is 13 amino acids. The CDR3 loop is CASSQVGGTEQFF. In nucleotides, the CDR3 is TGTGCCAGCAGCCAAGTTGGGGGGACTGAGCAGTTCTTC.

J is TRBJ2-3 and V is TRBV19; TRBD2 matches 8 bases. The germline V gene has CDR1 LNHDA and CDR2 SQIVND (reference sequence). The CDR3 is 14 amino acids. V was clipped by 6 bases and J by 3 bases; unmatched bases: 5. CDR3 loop: CASRLAGGTDTQYF. Written as DNA, the CDR3 is TGTGCCAGTAGGTTGGCGGGGGGAACAGATACGCAGTATTTT.

J is TRBJ1-5 and V is TRBV27; possible D gene TRBD1, 5 bases. V lost 2 bases and J 1 base, leaving 12 bases between the germline ends. CDR1 is MNHEY and CDR2 is SMNVEV in the germline V gene (reference sequence). This CDR3 has 16 residues. CDR3 DNA: TGTGCCAGCAGTTTACAGGGCTGGAGAAGCAATCAGCCCCAGCATTTT. This encodes CASSLQGWRSNQPQHF.

This clone showed up just once. CDR3: CASSLVHGETEAFF. CDR3 DNA sequence: TGTGCCAGCAGCTTGGTACATGGAGAGACTGAAGCTTTCTTT. The chain couples TRBV5-4 to TRBJ1-1, with D unclear. Germline V gene sequence: CDR1 SGHNT, CDR2 YYREEE (reference sequence). Trimming shortened V by 0 bases and J by 5 bases, and 11 bases separated the two germline ends. The CDR3 consists of 14 residues.

V gene TRBV2 combines with J gene TRBJ2-7; D perhaps matches TRBD1 (5 bases). Trimming took off 5 bases at V and 2 bases at J, with 10 bases between the two ends. There are 13 residues in the CDR3. Germline loops: CDR1 SNHLY, CDR2 FYNNEI. CDR3 nucleotide sequence: TGTGCCAGCAGTCGCAGGGTGGCCTACGAGCAGTACTTC. It is translated as CASSRRVAYEQYF.

This clone was recorded once. Other nucleotide sequences in the sample specify the same CDR3. The CDR3 here is CASSSGNQPQHF. For the CDR3, the DNA is TGTGCCAGCAGCTCCGGTAATCAGCCCCAGCATTTT. The V call is TRBV7-9, the J call TRBJ1-5; D ambiguous. Germline values: CDR1 SEHNR, CDR2 FQNEAQ (reference sequence). The CDR3 covers 12 residues. Trimming removed 4 bases from V and 4 bases from J, with 5 bases in between.